These 8 T cell receptor beta chains share one sample of origin, sequenced in a study of T-cell reconstitution after alpha-beta-depleted transplantation in children. The library targeted TCRbeta and was prepared with unique molecular identifiers. TCRdb independently ran MiXCR on the PCR reads; one entry per CDR3 protein. Found here are approximately 230,000 distinct CDR3 sequences, about 25% of them singletons; the top ten hold roughly 2.6%. The sample in question was PBMCs, obtained before TCRalphabeta/CD19-depleted stem cell transplant. The source of these receptors is a girl aged 2-9 years with Fanconi anemia, due to receive a stem cell transplant.

This rearrangement joins TRBV20-1 to TRBJ2-3, with D perhaps matching TRBD2 (6 bases). Trimming took off 5 bases at V and 6 bases at J, with 9 bases between the two ends. Germline lookup yields CDR1 DFQATT and CDR2 SNEGSKA (reference sequence). The CDR3 spans 11 residues. CDR3 bases: TGCAGTGCTGGAACTAGCGATACGCAGTATTTT. Its translation: CSAGTSDTQYF.

The rearrangement joins TRBV11-2 to TRBJ1-1; D ambiguous. Looked up from germline, CDR1 is SGHAT and CDR2 is FQNNGV. This CDR3 is built from 11 residues. Trimming shortened V by 1 base and J by 10 bases, and 7 bases separated the two germline ends. This CDR3 reads CASSLGGIAFF. CDR3 coding DNA: TGTGCCAGCAGCTTAGGGGGAATAGCTTTCTTT.

This clonotype has a count of ten or more. This chain joins TRBV24-1 and TRBJ2-7, with D possibly being TRBD1 (7 bases). Germline lookup yields CDR1 KGHDR and CDR2 SFDVKD. The CDR3 extends over 15 amino acids. The ends were cut back, 4 bases at V and 0 bases at J, with 12 bases in the middle. CDR3 bases: TGTGCCACCAGTGACGGCGGGACAGTCTCCTACGAGCAGTACTTC. Translating gives CATSDGGTVSYEQYF.

This chain links TRBV28 with TRBJ2-7; a weak D match, TRBD2 (6 bases). V was pared by 3 bases and J by 3 bases, with 15 bases between. The CDR3 loop spans 15 amino acids. Germline V gene sequence: CDR1 MDHEN, CDR2 SYDVKM. CDR3 sequence (DNA): TGTGCCAGCAGTTTGGAAGGGGCGGGGTACTACGAGCAGTACTTC. Translation: CASSLEGAGYYEQYF.

There are many counts of this clonotype. The J gene is TRBJ1-2, the V gene TRBV20-1, with D perhaps matching TRBD1 (5 bases). Germline lookup yields CDR1 DFQATT and CDR2 SNEGSKA (reference sequence). Trimming took 4 bases from V and 2 from J, leaving 11 bases between them. CDR3 size: 13 residues. The CDR3 DNA reads as TGCAGTGCTACAGGACAAACCAACTATGGCTACACCTTC. It yields the protein CSATGQTNYGYTF.

In this sample, this clonotype turned up many times. The CDR3 coding sequence is TGTGCCAGCAGTTACTTGGGGACACCTCTTAATAATTCACCCCTCCACTTT. This codes for CASSYLGTPLNNSPLHF. The V call is TRBV6-5, the J call TRBJ1-6, with D possibly being TRBD1 (6 bases). Germline V gene sequence: CDR1 MNHEY, CDR2 SVGAGI. The CDR3 length is 17 residues. The ends were cut back, 1 base at V and 5 bases at J, with 15 bases in the middle.

The sample holds many counts of this clonotype. The chain recombines TRBV29-1 with TRBJ2-5, with a weak D call TRBD1 (5 bases). Germline-derived CDR1 and CDR2 are SQVTM and ANQGSEA. The CDR3 is 12 residues long. Trimming stripped 4 bases from V and 3 bases from J, with 9 bases between. The DNA for the CDR3 is TGCAGCGTTGCCCAGGGTAAAGAGACCCAGTACTTC. Translation: CSVAQGKETQYF.

This clonotype has just a few counts. The chain couples TRBV4-2 to TRBJ2-1; 7 bases are shared with TRBD2. Germline CDR1 and CDR2: LGHNA and YNFKEQ. The CDR3 contains 16 residues. Trimming took 0 bases from V and 5 from J; bases not matched to a gene: 7. Written as DNA, the CDR3 is TGTGCCAGCAGCCAAGATAAAAGCGGGGTGAACAATGAGCAGTTCTTC. Protein product: CASSQDKSGVNNEQFF.